This TCR beta chain was retrieved from a study of blood T cell repertoires in COVID-19. Whole-study context: Samples of COVID-19 (acute and convalescent) were obtained from the United States, Italy and Spain. Nucleic acid was either cDNA or gDNA, and it came from T cells, B-cell-depleted T cells, or PBMCs.

Study processing details: Nucleated cell counts were estimated from reference gene primer amplification. Profiling relied on immunoSEQ multiplex PCR, and the TCRdb table lists in-frame clones only, not all of them. Clonal size and the V and J genes are those of that table, whereas D and trimming came from the DNA. Of 100,000 to 140,000 clones listed, about nine tenths are singletons. The CDR3 runs to 15 residues. The V gene's germline CDR1 is MGHRA and CDR2 YSYEKL. The V and J ends lost 0 bases and 1 base respectively, with 9 bases between them. This clone was seen a single time. The TCR comes from a man aged 45-65 years with active or convalescent COVID-19. This chain links TRBV4-1 with TRBJ1-1; tentative D call: TRBD1 (6 bases). Source material: peripheral blood. CDR3 sequence reads: CASSQERGGNTEAFF. CDR3 nucleotides: TGCGCCAGCAGCCAAGAAAGGGGGGGGAACACTGAAGCTTTCTTT.